The 20 T cell receptor beta chains below all came from one sample that was sequenced in a study of T cell responses to AZD1222 COVID-19 vaccine. Generated by immunoSEQ multiplex PCR, the TCRdb table keeps only in-frame clones and is missing some. This table has fewer than 200,000 clones, roughly 92% appearing once. This specimen consisted of peripheral blood, obtained on day 0 of AZD1222 vaccination. The receptors were gathered from an adult in good health.

The V and J genes are TRBV5-6 and TRBJ1-5, with 7 bases lining up with TRBD1. The length of the CDR3 is 14 residues. Trimming cost V 3 bases and J 4 bases; bases outside gene matches: 4. Germline assignment: CDR1 SGHDT and CDR2 YYEEEE. The chain's CDR3 is CASSSTGWNQPQHF. CDR3 nucleotides: TGTGCCAGCAGCTCGACAGGGTGGAATCAGCCCCAGCATTTT.

V and J are TRBV4-3 and TRBJ1-2; D is possibly TRBD1 (6 bases). This CDR3 comprises 16 residues. CDR1 and CDR2 (germline): LGHNA, YSLEER. V lost 1 base and J 3 bases, leaving 15 bases between the germline ends. The CDR3 DNA sequence: TGCGCCAGCAGCCAAGTTCTCGTCGGGGGGCACTATGGCTACACCTTC. It yields the protein CASSQVLVGGHYGYTF.

This chain uses TRBV27 with TRBJ2-5; D may be TRBD2 (5 bases). The CDR3 has 15 residues. Trimming pared 6 bases from V and 2 bases from J, leaving 16 bases between. The V gene's germline CDR1 is MNHEY and CDR2 SMNVEV (reference sequence). CDR3 sequence (DNA): TGTGCCAGCAGAGATGTGGGGAGACTTCAAGAGACCCAGTACTTC. As protein: CASRDVGRLQETQYF.

The chain uses TRBV6-5 and TRBJ2-7; D assignment may be TRBD1 or TRBD2 (5 bases each). CDR1 MNHEY and CDR2 SVGAGI come from the germline V gene. The CDR3 runs to 14 residues. V lost 2 bases to trimming and J lost 4 bases, with 12 bases between them. CDR3 sequence (DNA): TGTGCCAGCAGTTACGAGGGACGGTCTTACGAGCAGTACTTC. Protein product: CASSYEGRSYEQYF.

The chain links TRBV7-9 to TRBJ1-3; D is undetermined. In germline, CDR1 is SEHNR, CDR2 FQNEAQ (reference sequence). CDR3 length: 15 residues. V lost 1 base, J lost 4 bases, and 11 bases lay in between. This chain's CDR3 is CASSLVDAGGNTIYF. The CDR3 coding sequence is TGTGCCAGCAGCTTAGTGGATGCGGGGGGAAACACCATATATTTT.

The rearrangement joins TRBV18 to TRBJ2-7; the match to TRBD2 covers 14 bases. V shed 4 bases and J 3 bases; nucleotides not matched to a gene: 5. CDR1 KGHSH and CDR2 LQKENI come from the germline V gene. The CDR3 has 16 residues. In DNA, the CDR3 is TGTGCCAGCTCACTGGGACTAGCGGGGGTTGGCTACGAGCAGTACTTC. It specifies CASSLGLAGVGYEQYF.

V gene TRBV11-2 combines with J gene TRBJ2-3; the D is unclear. The CDR3 is 14 amino acids. Deletions cut 6 bases from V and 6 bases from J, with 16 bases between. Germline V gives CDR1 SGHAT, CDR2 FQNNGV. The CDR3 is CASSPFLLADTQYF. The CDR3 DNA follows: TGTGCCAGCAGTCCTTTTCTTCTGGCGGATACGCAGTATTTT.

This chain joins TRBV11-2 and TRBJ2-3; D might be TRBD1 (5 bases). The CDR3 extends over 14 amino acids. V lost 3 bases and J lost 3, with 10 bases in between. Germline CDR1 reads SGHAT; CDR2 reads FQNNGV. The CDR3 coding sequence is TGTGCCAGCAGCTTTGGCAGGGCTACAGATACGCAGTATTTT. It yields the protein CASSFGRATDTQYF.

This sequence joins TRBV3-1 (or the pseudogene TRBV3-2) and TRBJ2-7; D could derive from TRBD1 or TRBD2 (5 bases each). V was shortened by 4 bases and J by 0 bases, with 10 bases between the two germline ends. CDR3 length equals 14 residues. Per germline, CDR1 LGHDT and CDR2 YNNKEL (reference sequence). The CDR3 DNA reads TGTGCCAGCAGCCCTTGGGACCACTCCTACGAGCAGTACTTC. Translation gives CASSPWDHSYEQYF.

This chain joins TRBV10-3 and TRBJ2-4; perhaps D is TRBD1 or TRBD2 (5 bases each). The germline CDR1 and CDR2 sequences are ENHRY and SYGVKD. Between the trimmed V and J ends, which lost 6 bases and 0 bases, there was a span of 12 bases. CDR3 length equals 15 residues. This chain's CDR3 is CAISEGWEAKNIQYF. CDR3 nucleotide sequence: TGTGCCATCAGCGAGGGGTGGGAAGCCAAAAACATTCAGTACTTC.

V is TRBV12-5 and J is TRBJ2-2; no firm D call. This CDR3 is built from 12 residues. V lost 1 base, J lost 8 bases, and 5 bases lay in between. Germline V gene data show CDR1 as LGHNT and CDR2 as FRNRAP. CDR3: CASGLEVGELFF. CDR3 DNA: TGTGCTAGTGGTTTGGAAGTTGGGGAGCTGTTTTTT.

This clone has a single count. The CDR3 DNA reads as TGTGCCAGCAGTGTGGAAGCGGGGGGCACCGGGGAGCTGTTTTTT. Amino acid sequence: CASSVEAGGTGELFF. The chain couples TRBV6-4 to TRBJ2-2, with 9 bases fitting TRBD2. V lost 4 bases and J lost 4; bases outside the gene matches: 4. Germline-derived CDR1 and CDR2 are MRHNA and SNTAGT. The CDR3 totals 15 residues.

J is TRBJ2-2 and V is TRBV27; TRBD1 matches 9 bases. V was pared by 5 bases and J by 4 bases, with 5 bases of the junction left unmatched. Germline V gene sequence: CDR1 MNHEY, CDR2 SMNVEV (reference sequence). The CDR3 is made up of 15 amino acids. The CDR3 here is CASSPGDRVTGELFF. In DNA form, the CDR3 reads TGTGCCAGCAGTCCCGGGGACAGGGTCACCGGGGAGCTGTTTTTT.

This chain uses TRBV6-4 with TRBJ2-7, with a tentative D call TRBD1 (5 bases). The CDR3 contains 14 residues. Germline CDR1 is MRHNA and CDR2 is SNTAGT. V lost 2 bases and J lost 2, with 10 bases in between. The chain's CDR3 is CASSDQGGPYEQYF. CDR3 DNA: TGTGCCAGCAGTGACCAGGGTGGCCCCTACGAGCAGTACTTC.

J is TRBJ1-2 and V is TRBV6-5; 7 bases are a match to TRBD1. V was pared by 5 bases and J by 4 bases, with 4 bases of the junction left unmatched. The germline V gene has CDR1 MNHEY and CDR2 SVGAGI. The CDR3 is made up of 13 amino acids. In DNA form, the CDR3 reads TGTGCCAGCAGTCCCGACAGGGTCTATGGCTACACCTTC. This sequence encodes CASSPDRVYGYTF.

The chain couples TRBV19 to TRBJ2-1, with TRBD2 identical over 10 bases. Germline values: CDR1 LNHDA, CDR2 SQIVND (reference sequence). This CDR3 contains 16 residues. Trimming removed 5 bases from V and 4 bases from J; junction bases left unmatched: 8. CDR3 region: CASSYRVAGGYNEQFF. CDR3 nucleotides: TGTGCCAGTAGTTATCGAGTAGCGGGAGGATACAATGAGCAGTTCTTC.

V is TRBV5-6 and J is TRBJ1-5, with 7 bases that match TRBD1. The germline V gene encodes CDR1 SGHDT and CDR2 YYEEEE. The ends lost 4 bases at V and 4 bases at J; junction bases unmatched: 5. The CDR3 contains 14 residues. CDR3 in amino acids: CASSAGQLNQPQHF. DNA of the CDR3: TGTGCCAGCAGCGCGGGACAGCTTAATCAGCCCCAGCATTTT.

The chain recombines TRBV5-6 with TRBJ1-4; D remains ambiguous. From germline, CDR1 is SGHDT and CDR2 YYEEEE. Trimming cost V 2 bases and J 4 bases, with 9 bases left between them. The CDR3 sequence is 14 residues long. CDR3 DNA sequence: TGTGCCAGCAGCTTCAGGAGTTTTAATGAAAAACTGTTTTTT. Residues: CASSFRSFNEKLFF.

This chain joins TRBV27 and TRBJ2-2; D ambiguous. Trimming cost V 6 bases and J 4 bases, with 3 bases left between them. Germline V gives CDR1 MNHEY, CDR2 SMNVEV (reference sequence). The CDR3 has 11 amino acids. The CDR3 DNA sequence: TGTGCCAGCAGGCGCACCGGGGAGCTGTTTTTT. This translates into CASRRTGELFF.

This chain links TRBV27 with TRBJ1-1; maybe TRBD1 (5 bases). The CDR3 runs 16 residues. V gave up 2 bases and J gave up 4 bases, with 17 bases separating them. Germline loops: CDR1 MNHEY, CDR2 SMNVEV (reference sequence). DNA of the CDR3: TGTGCCAGCAGTTTAGTTGGGGCCAGTCCGGCCACTGAAGCTTTCTTT. It is translated as CASSLVGASPATEAFF.